Listed here are 23 T cell receptor beta chains from one sample, sequenced in a study of T cells in Graves' hyperthyroidism and ophthalmopathy. It was RNA transcripts that yielded the amplified TCR beta CDR3 regions. With the HTBI primer set, the TCR CDR3 went through a first round of RT-PCR. TCRdb re-called the multiplex PCR reads with MiXCR, one entry per CDR3 protein. The data show roughly 800,000 distinct CDR3 sequences, with roughly 40% seen just once and about 9% held by the top ten. The sample comprised blood. These receptors all stem from a man between 18 and 29 years old with Graves' hyperthyroidism.

This clonotype was picked up many times. This chain joins TRBV10-3 and TRBJ1-5; D is undetermined. With 3 bases removed from V and 7 bases from J, the gap between germline ends came to 7 bases. Germline-derived CDR1 and CDR2 are ENHRY and SYGVKD. The CDR3 has 12 residues. The CDR3 DNA follows: TGTGCCATCAGTGAAGAAGGCCAGCCCCAGCATTTT. It translates to CAISEEGQPQHF.

This clonotype was counted between two and nine times. The chain links TRBV11-1 to TRBJ2-5, with TRBD2 matching 10 bases. This CDR3 comprises 15 residues. The germline CDR1 and CDR2 sequences are SGHAT and FQDESV (reference sequence). With 6 bases clipped from V and 4 bases from J, the junction kept 8 bases outside the gene matches. The CDR3 DNA reads TGTGCCAGCAGTTGGAGCGGGAGGGCCGTAGAGACCCAGTACTTC. This gives the protein CASSWSGRAVETQYF.

The chain couples TRBV14 to TRBJ2-7; D perhaps matches TRBD1 (6 bases). The V end was cut by 8 bases, the J end by 7 bases, with 21 bases between. Looked up from germline, CDR1 is SGHDN and CDR2 is FVKESK. The CDR3 has 14 amino acids. CDR3 DNA sequence: TGTGCCAGCTCACCTAGTTCGGGACATGGGGAGCAGTACTTC. Its protein product is CASSPSSGHGEQYF.

Concerning this clonotype: Being one base from a much bigger clone, this may be a read error. This chain links TRBV15 with TRBJ2-2, with a possible D match to TRBD2 (5 bases). Germline V lookup: CDR1 LNHNV, CDR2 YYDKDF (reference sequence). The CDR3 sequence is 16 residues long. V was cut by 5 bases and J by 3 bases, with 16 bases left in between. The CDR3 protein is CATSGRRGTHTGELFF. CDR3 bases: TGTGCCACCAGCGGAAGACGGGGAACGCACACCGGGGAGCTGTTTTTT.

At least ten counts were recorded for this clonotype. The chain is built from TRBV12-3 or TRBV12-4 and TRBJ1-2, with D uncertain. This CDR3 comprises 11 residues. Trimming removed 9 bases from V and 7 bases from J, with 12 bases in between. CDR3 in amino acids: CASGWSRGYTF. The CDR3, as DNA: TGTGCCAGTGGGTGGTCTCGTGGCTACACCTTC.

This chain joins TRBV7-2 and TRBJ2-2; D is possibly TRBD1 or TRBD2 (7 bases each). Germline V gene sequence: CDR1 SGHTA, CDR2 FQGNSA. CDR3 length: 16 residues. V was pared by 4 bases and J by 4 bases, with 16 bases between. CDR3 coding DNA: TGTGCCAGCAGCTCCCAGGGGGAGGGCCCCACCGGGGAGCTGTTTTTT. It translates to CASSSQGEGPTGELFF.

The table lists this clonotype with a few counts. The V gene is TRBV20-1, the J gene TRBJ2-3; D unresolved. This CDR3 spans 13 amino acids. The germline V and J ends were trimmed by 1 base and 7 bases, with 12 bases remaining between them. Germline CDR1 reads DFQATT; CDR2 reads SNEGSKA (reference sequence). The CDR3 DNA is TGCAGTGCTAGAGGGCACCATGTACATACGCAGTATTTT. The encoded protein is CSARGHHVHTQYF.

This clonotype occurred once. A read error may account for a junction end that differs from germline. The chain combines TRBV7-3 with TRBJ2-5; 7 bases are shared with TRBD2. Germline values: CDR1 SGHTA, CDR2 FQGTGA. This CDR3 contains 14 residues. The CDR3 DNA follows: TGCGCCAGCAGCCAAGGACTAGGTCAAGAGACCCAGTACTTC. Protein: CASSQGLGQETQYF.

This sequence joins TRBV3-1 and TRBJ1-2; no reliable D call. Trimming pared 0 bases from V and 4 bases from J, leaving 6 bases between. CDR3 length: 13 amino acids. Germline CDR1 reads LGHDT; CDR2 reads YNNKEL (reference sequence). The DNA of the CDR3 is TGTGCCAGCAGCCAAGATGGAGGCTATGGCTACACCTTC. Its translation is CASSQDGGYGYTF. Full variable domain (outside the CDR3, taken from reference TRBV3-1 and TRBJ1-2): DTAVSQTPKYLVTQMGNDKSIKCEQNLGHDTMYWYKQDSKKFLKIMFSYNNKELIINETVPNRFSPKSPDKAHLNLHINSLELGDSAVYFCASSQDGGYGYTFGSGTRLTVV.

This chain connects TRBV7-9 to TRBJ2-6; no reliable D call. Trimming took 5 bases from V and 0 from J, leaving 8 bases between them. The CDR3 spans 15 residues. Germline CDR1 SEHNR, CDR2 FQNEAQ (reference sequence). CDR3 nucleotide sequence: TGTGCCAGCAGCGTGCTGATCTCTGGGGCCAACGTCCTGACTTTC. Protein product: CASSVLISGANVLTF.

There are many counts of this clonotype. The chain is built from TRBV7-9 and TRBJ1-3; weak D call: TRBD1 (6 bases). From germline, CDR1 is SEHNR and CDR2 FQNEAQ (reference sequence). CDR3 length: 15 residues. Trimming removed 6 bases at V and 4 bases at J, with 16 bases between. CDR3 loop: CASSRRGPLGNTIYF. CDR3 nucleotide sequence: TGTGCCAGCAGTCGACGGGGGCCCTTAGGAAACACCATATATTTT.

This clonotype was counted at least ten times. The chain carries TRBV7-6 and TRBJ1-1; tentative D call: TRBD1 (6 bases). Per germline, CDR1 SGHVS and CDR2 FNYEAQ. V was trimmed by 3 bases and J by 3 bases, leaving 11 bases between them. The CDR3 runs 14 residues. CDR3 DNA sequence: TGTGCCAGCAGCTTGCTACAGGGAGACACTGAAGCTTTCTTT. The encoded protein is CASSLLQGDTEAFF.

The CDR3 loop reads CASSSGTVSQETQYF. In nucleotides, the CDR3 is TGCGCCAGCAGCAGCGGGACAGTCTCACAAGAGACCCAGTACTTC. The chain has TRBV5-1 and TRBJ2-5; D tentatively reads TRBD1 or TRBD2 (7 bases each). Germline values: CDR1 SGHRS, CDR2 YFSETQ. The CDR3 contains 15 residues. With 4 bases removed from V and 2 bases from J, the gap between germline ends came to 15 bases.

The chain carries TRBV7-3 and TRBJ2-7; 11 bases map to TRBD2. V lost 6 bases to trimming and J lost 2 bases; unmatched junction nucleotides: 6. Germline V lookup: CDR1 SGHTA, CDR2 FQGTGA. This CDR3 contains 15 residues. CDR3 sequence (DNA): TGTGCCAGCAGTTCACTAGCGGGGGTAGCCTACGAGCAGTACTTC. Its translation is CASSSLAGVAYEQYF.

Note on this clonotype: The junction differs from germline at one of its ends, possibly a read error. V usage is TRBV29-1 and J usage is TRBJ2-7; TRBD1 agrees at 8 bases. The CDR3 extends over 8 amino acids. The germline gives CDR1 SQVTM, CDR2 ANQGSEA. The CDR3 nucleotides are TGCAGCGTCGAGACAGGGGATTTC. Its protein is CSVETGDF.

The V gene is TRBV6-5, the J gene TRBJ1-3; D is perhaps TRBD1 (5 bases). The germline CDR1 and CDR2 sequences are MNHEY and SVGAGI. Trimming stripped 5 bases from V and 9 bases from J, with 17 bases between. This CDR3 comprises 14 residues. This chain's CDR3 is CASSTRRQGFTIYF. Written as DNA, the CDR3 is TGTGCCAGCAGTACGCGCCGTCAGGGATTCACCATATATTTT.

The rearrangement links TRBV9 to TRBJ2-7; 8 bases are a match to TRBD1. V lost 3 bases, J lost 0 bases, and 5 bases stayed unmatched. Germline loops: CDR1 SGDLS, CDR2 YYNGEE. The length of the CDR3 is 15 residues. The CDR3 region has the DNA TGTGCCAGCAGCGGCGGGGACAGGTACTCCTACGAGCAGTACTTC. Its protein is CASSGGDRYSYEQYF.

This chain uses TRBV5-1 with TRBJ2-5; no firm D call. The CDR3 covers 13 residues. With 0 bases removed from V and 4 bases from J, the gap between germline ends came to 7 bases. CDR1 SGHRS and CDR2 YFSETQ come from the germline V gene. The CDR3 region has the DNA TGCGCCAGCAGCTTGGGGAAGCTAGAGACCCAGTACTTC. Translated: CASSLGKLETQYF.

This sequence joins TRBV7-2 and TRBJ1-2; 10 bases align to TRBD1. This CDR3 is 15 amino acids long. J gave up 4 bases and V 1 base, and 3 bases lay outside the gene matches. Per germline, CDR1 SGHTA and CDR2 FQGNSA. CDR3 nucleotides: TGTGCCAGCAGCTTAGGGGGACAGGGGACCTATGGCTACACCTTC. It specifies CASSLGGQGTYGYTF.

A few counts support this clonotype. The CDR3 spells CAISRDRETQYF. CDR3 DNA sequence: TGTGCCATCAGCCGGGACAGGGAGACCCAGTACTTC. The V gene is TRBV2, the J gene TRBJ2-5, with 8 bases that match TRBD1. J lost 5 bases, V lost 10 bases, and 6 bases had no gene match. This CDR3 is 12 amino acids long. The germline gives CDR1 SNHLY, CDR2 FYNNEI.

As concerns this clonotype: Being one base from a much bigger clone, this may be a read error. The chain employs TRBV20-1 and TRBJ2-7, with D possibly matching TRBD1 (5 bases). The ends were cut back, 4 bases at V and 3 bases at J, with 7 bases in the middle. The CDR3 covers 11 residues. CDR1 and CDR2 (germline): DFQATT, SNEGSKA (reference sequence). DNA of the CDR3: TGCAGTGCTAATGACAGCTACGAGCAGTACTTC. Translation: CSANDSYEQYF.

This clonotype was detected only a few times. This rearrangement joins TRBV7-6 to TRBJ2-2; the D gene is possibly TRBD2 (5 bases). This CDR3 spans 14 amino acids. Germline V gene data show CDR1 as SGHVS and CDR2 as FNYEAQ. Trimming pared 2 bases from V and 5 bases from J, leaving 9 bases between. The CDR3 bases are TGTGCCAGCAGCTTATATAGCGTTACCGGGGAGCTGTTTTTT. Its protein is CASSLYSVTGELFF.

This clonotype was picked up many times. This rearrangement joins TRBV29-1 to TRBJ1-2, with D perhaps TRBD1 (5 bases). Germline V lookup: CDR1 SQVTM, CDR2 ANQGSEA. This CDR3 has 13 amino acids. Trimming took 7 bases from V and 6 from J, leaving 18 bases between them. CDR3 DNA: TGCAGCGCCGCGGACCCGGGGCTGCATGGCTACACCTTC. It encodes CSAADPGLHGYTF.